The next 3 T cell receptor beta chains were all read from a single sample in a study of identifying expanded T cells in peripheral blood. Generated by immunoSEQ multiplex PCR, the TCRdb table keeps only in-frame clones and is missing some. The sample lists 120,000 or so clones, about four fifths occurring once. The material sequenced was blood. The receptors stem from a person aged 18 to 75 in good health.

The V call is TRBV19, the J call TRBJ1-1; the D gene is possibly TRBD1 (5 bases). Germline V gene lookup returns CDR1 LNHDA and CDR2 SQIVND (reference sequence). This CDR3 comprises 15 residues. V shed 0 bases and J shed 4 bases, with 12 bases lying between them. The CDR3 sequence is CASSIDQGAGTEAFF. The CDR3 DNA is TGTGCCAGTAGTATAGACCAGGGAGCGGGCACTGAAGCTTTCTTT.

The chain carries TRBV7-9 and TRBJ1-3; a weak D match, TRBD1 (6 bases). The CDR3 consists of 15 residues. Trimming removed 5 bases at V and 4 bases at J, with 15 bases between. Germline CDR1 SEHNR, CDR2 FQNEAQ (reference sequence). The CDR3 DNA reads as TGTGCCAGCAGCACCCTAACAGGGAAAGGAAACACCATATATTTT. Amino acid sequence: CASSTLTGKGNTIYF. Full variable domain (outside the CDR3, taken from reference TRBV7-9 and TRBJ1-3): DTGVSQNPRHKITKRGQNVTFRCDPISEHNRLYWYRQTLGQGPEFLTYFQNEAQLEKSRLLSDRFSAERPKGSFSTLEIQRTEQGDSAMYLCASSTLTGKGNTIYFGEGSWLTVV.

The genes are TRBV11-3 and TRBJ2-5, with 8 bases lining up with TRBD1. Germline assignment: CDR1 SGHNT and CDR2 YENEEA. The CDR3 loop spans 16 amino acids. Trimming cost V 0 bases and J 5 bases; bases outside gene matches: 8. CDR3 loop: CASSLEGDRPRETQYF. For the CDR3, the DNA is TGTGCCAGCAGCTTAGAGGGGGACAGGCCCCGGGAGACCCAGTACTTC.